This T cell receptor beta chain was captured in a study of human T cells and chemical hapten exposure. Study context: The study patch tested 0.01% DPC on the upper back and read results at 6 days.

Germline loops: CDR1 DFQATT, CDR2 SNEGSKA (reference sequence). The CDR3 extends over 15 amino acids. The trim removed 4 bases at V and 3 bases at J, leaving 10 bases unmatched. Time point here: patch test 3, about 24 weeks after DPC sensitization. Treatment noted: therapeutic diphenylcyclopropenone sensitization with weekly scalp DPC. Comments on this clonotype: Its antigen is unidentified.

Study conclusions and caveats: The presence of alopecia in the donors means their immune response may differ from healthy people's.

TCRdb reprocessed the RACE reads via MiXCR and lists one record per CDR3 protein. Counted here are some 110,000 distinct CDR3 sequences, less than 40% occurring once; the ten biggest clones make up roughly 3%. This rearrangement joins TRBV20-1 to TRBJ2-7; 9 bases are a match to TRBD2. The source was whole blood, collected in connection with sensitization to the hapten diphenylcyclopropenone (DPC). This receptor was identified in a man aged 40-55 years with alopecia areata. Some clones in this sample may be carry-over from other donors' samples. In nucleotides, the CDR3 is TGCAGTGCTACCCCAGGGGGTAGCGGGAGCTACGAGCAGTACTTC. Translated, it gives CSATPGGSGSYEQYF.